These T cell receptor beta chains were read from a single sample in a study of cytotoxic CD8 clonotypes in ibrutinib-treated CLL. This table comes from immunoSEQ multiplex PCR, and its TCRdb copy is limited to in-frame clones, with some not included. The sample lists about 92,000 clones, approximately 71% occurring once. The sample consisted of PBMCs, taken after 24 months of ibrutinib treatment. The source of these receptors is a human donor with chronic lymphocytic leukemia. Each CDR3 is given with its conserved first and last residue. D genes are given only for firm matches. Clone size is given for some rows only: seen once, a few or many times, or a class if the clone is expanded.

d_gene	v_gene	abundance	j_gene	CDR3nt	CDR3aa
-	TRBV30	-	TRBJ1-2	TGTGCCTGGAGTTTGGGTTCGAATGGCTACACCTTC	CAWSLGSNGYTF
TRBD2	TRBV7-2	-	TRBJ2-7	TGTGCCAGCAGCTCCTGGACTAGCGGGAGGCCGGGAGAGCAGTACTTC	CASSSWTSGRPGEQYF
-	TRBV15	-	TRBJ1-2	TGTGCCACCAGCACCGGATTACGGGGTGGCTACACCTTC	CATSTGLRGGYTF
-	TRBV9	-	TRBJ2-7	TGTGCCAGCAGCCCTCAGGGGCAGGCCTACGAGCAGTACTTC	CASSPQGQAYEQYF
TRBD1	TRBV5-1	-	TRBJ1-5	TGCGCCAGCGCCATGGAAGGGGACAGTGAGGATAGCAATCAGCCCCAGCATTTT	CASAMEGDSEDSNQPQHF
-	TRBV18	-	TRBJ2-7	TGTGCCAGCTCACCAGACGAGGGGTTCCACGAGCAGTACTTC	CASSPDEGFHEQYF
TRBD2	TRBV2	-	TRBJ2-3	TGTGCCAGCAGTGCGAGCGGGAGGGCTGCAGATACGCAGTATTTT	CASSASGRAADTQYF
TRBD1	TRBV7-2	-	TRBJ2-5	TGTGCCAGCAGCTTATTAGTGACAGGGGGCTTAGGGGAGACCCAGTACTTC	CASSLLVTGGLGETQYF
TRBD2	TRBV7-3	-	TRBJ2-3	TGTGCCAGCAGGTTAACGGGGGGACCGAGGGATACGCAGTATTTT	CASRLTGGPRDTQYF
-	TRBV30	-	TRBJ2-3	TGTGCCTGGAGTGTACTGGATACGCAGTATTTT	CAWSVLDTQYF
-	TRBV18	-	TRBJ2-3	TGTGCCAGCTCACCCCCCGGGGGCCTGATGACAGATACGCAGTATTTT	CASSPPGGLMTDTQYF
-	TRBV18	-	TRBJ1-2	TGTGCCAGCTCACCGGACAGAGGTCGAGGCGGCTACACCTTC	CASSPDRGRGGYTF
-	TRBV5-6	-	TRBJ1-1	TGTGCCAGCAGCTTGCTGCTTCCGGGCCGGGGGCCCACTGAAGCTTTCTTT	CASSLLLPGRGPTEAFF
-	TRBV4-1	-	TRBJ2-7	TGCGCCAGCAGCCAAGAAGGGGGGGCCCTACTCTACGAGCAGTACTTC	CASSQEGGALLYEQYF
-	TRBV9	many	TRBJ1-1	TGTGCCAGCAGCTCGGACTTGGGGGAAGCTTTCTTT	CASSSDLGEAFF
-	TRBV7-9	few	TRBJ1-5	TGTGCCAGCAGCTTGATGGGGGACCTGCCCCAGCATTTT	CASSLMGDLPQHF
-	TRBV18	-	TRBJ1-3	TGTGCCAGCCAACCTACGGATTGGGCATCTGGAAACACCATATATTTT	CASQPTDWASGNTIYF
-	TRBV5-1	-	TRBJ2-3	TGCGCCAGCAGCCAAACCACAGATACGCAGTATTTT	CASSQTTDTQYF
-	TRBV5-6	-	TRBJ1-1	TGTGCCAGCAGCTTGGGGGGGCCCTGGAACACTGAAGCTTTCTTT	CASSLGGPWNTEAFF
TRBD2	TRBV11-2	-	TRBJ2-3	TGTGCCAGCAGCTTAGCTCTAGCGGGAGGAAGCACAGATACGCAGTATTTT	CASSLALAGGSTDTQYF
-	TRBV5-5	-	TRBJ2-4	TGTGCCAGCACCCTTGGAGGGGCAGACGCCAAAAACATTCAGTACTTC	CASTLGGADAKNIQYF
-	TRBV15	-	TRBJ2-1	TGTGCCACCAGCAGAGTTCGGGACCCCACCTACAATGAGCAGTTCTTC	CATSRVRDPTYNEQFF
TRBD2	TRBV4-2	-	TRBJ2-7	TGTGCCAGCAGCCCGTGGACTAGCCCCCACGAGCAGTACTTC	CASSPWTSPHEQYF
-	TRBV9	-	TRBJ2-7	TGTGCCAGCAGCGGGGGTGTCGCGGAGCAGTACTTC	CASSGGVAEQYF
-	TRBV28	-	TRBJ1-3	TGTGCCAGCAGTACATCCGGGACAATAGGGAACACCATATATTTT	CASSTSGTIGNTIYF
-	TRBV11-2	-	TRBJ1-4	TGTGCCAGCAGCTTAAGGTTTAACGGCGGGGGCGAAAAACTGTTTTTT	CASSLRFNGGGEKLFF
-	TRBV15	-	TRBJ1-5	TGTGCCACCAGCGGCGGGCTCTTTCAGCCCCAGCATTTT	CATSGGLFQPQHF
-	TRBV9	-	TRBJ2-5	TGTGCCAGCAGCGACTCCCAGCCCCACAAAACATCGTACCAAGAGACCCAGTACTTC	CASSDSQPHKTSYQETQYF
TRBD2	TRBV4-2	-	TRBJ2-1	TGTGCCAGCAGCCAAGAAGGCACTAGCGGCGCCAAGCCATACAATGAGCAGTTCTTC	CASSQEGTSGAKPYNEQFF
-	TRBV6-1	-	TRBJ2-7	TGTGCCAGCAGTGAAAATTTTTACAGGATCTACGAGCAGTACTTC	CASSENFYRIYEQYF
TRBD1	TRBV29-1	once	TRBJ1-4	TGCAGCGTTGAAGAGGAGACAGGGGGTGAAAAACTGTTTTTT	CSVEEETGGEKLFF
TRBD2	TRBV15	once	TRBJ2-7	TGTGCCCCCCCCCTTCTAGCGGGAGCTCGCGGGAACGAGCAGTACTTC	CAPPLLAGARGNEQYF
TRBD2	TRBV4-2	-	TRBJ2-1	TGTGCCAGCAGCCCACGGTCTCCGGGACTAGCAGGCAATGAGCAGTTCTTC	CASSPRSPGLAGNEQFF
-	TRBV29-1	-	TRBJ2-7	TGCAGCGTCCTAAGTCCGGTGGCCTACGAGCAGTACTTC	CSVLSPVAYEQYF
-	TRBV7-9	few	TRBJ1-6	TGTGCCAGCAGCTTTGGACATAATAATTCACCCCTCCACTTT	CASSFGHNNSPLHF
-	TRBV7-9	-	TRBJ1-2	TGTGCCAGTCCAGGGCTTGGCTACTATGGCTACACCTTC	CASPGLGYYGYTF
TRBD1	TRBV11-2	-	TRBJ1-4	TGTGCCAGCAGCTTAGTGGTAGGGGGCCGTGATGCGTTTTTT	CASSLVVGGRDAFF
-	TRBV11-3	few	TRBJ2-3	TGTGCCAGCAGCACCGGGACTAGCACAGATACGCAGTATTTT	CASSTGTSTDTQYF
-	TRBV6-6	few	TRBJ2-7	TGTGCCAGCGGGGTCCTCTACGAGCAGTACTTC	CASGVLYEQYF
TRBD2	TRBV7-3	-	TRBJ2-7	TGTGCCAGCAGCGGGTATAGCGGGGACAACGAGCAGTACTTC	CASSGYSGDNEQYF
TRBD1	TRBV5-1	-	TRBJ2-4	TGCGCCAGCAGCCGCACGGGAGGGACAGGGGAGGCTCTAGCCAAAAACATTCAGTACTTC	CASSRTGGTGEALAKNIQYF
TRBD2	TRBV15	few	TRBJ2-3	TGTGCCACCAGCAGAGAGATCAGCGGGAGGCGGGATACGCAGTATTTT	CATSREISGRRDTQYF
-	TRBV7-2	-	TRBJ2-1	TGTGCCAGCAACCAAGGGGGGAATGAGCAGTTCTTC	CASNQGGNEQFF
-	TRBV9	-	TRBJ1-5	TGTGCCAGCAGCGCTTCGGGAAGGGATCACCAGCCCCAGCATTTT	CASSASGRDHQPQHF
-	TRBV6-6	-	TRBJ1-2	TGTGCCAGCAGTTACTGGCAGACGGCTAACTATGGCTACACCTTC	CASSYWQTANYGYTF
-	TRBV19	-	TRBJ2-5	TGTGCCAGTAGTACCGTAGGCAGTAGAGAGACCCAGTACTTC	CASSTVGSRETQYF
-	TRBV19	-	TRBJ2-2	TGTGCCAGCGACTCGCGGGCGGGGACCGGGGAGCTGTTTTTT	CASDSRAGTGELFF
TRBD1	TRBV2	-	TRBJ2-7	TGTGCCAGCAGTGAAGGAGGGACAGGGCGGGTAGAGCAGTACTTC	CASSEGGTGRVEQYF
-	TRBV11-2	few	TRBJ2-1	TGTGCCAGCAGCTCCGGTGGCATACAGGCTACGGGACAGTTCTTC	CASSSGGIQATGQFF
TRBD1	TRBV5-1	-	TRBJ2-3	TGCGCCAGCAGCCATCCCGGGACAGGGTTCCCAGATACGCAGTATTTT	CASSHPGTGFPDTQYF
-	TRBV6-1	-	TRBJ1-5	TGTGCCAGCAGCGCACCCGGGCCTCAGCATTTT	CASSAPGPQHF
-	TRBV6-1	-	TRBJ1-1	TGTGCCAGCACCCCGACAGCCAAGAACACTGAAGCTTTCTTT	CASTPTAKNTEAFF
-	TRBV28	-	TRBJ2-2	TGTGCCAGCAGTCCCCGGGCTAAATGGGGGGCCTCCACTTCCGGGGAGCTGTTTTTT	CASSPRAKWGASTSGELFF
TRBD1	TRBV19	-	TRBJ2-3	TGTGCCAGTAGTGTCCGGGACAGGGGTGCAGATACGCAGTATTTT	CASSVRDRGADTQYF
-	TRBV5-1	-	TRBJ2-5	TGCGCCAGCAGCTTGACTAGCCCGACCTTGGGAGAGACCCAGTACTTC	CASSLTSPTLGETQYF
-	TRBV30	-	TRBJ1-2	TGTGCCTTTCACACCGGAAGGGACACCGAACTCTATGGCTACACCTTC	CAFHTGRDTELYGYTF